What follows are 25 T cell receptor beta chains derived from one specimen sequenced in a study of T cells after yellow fever vaccination. MiXCR, applied by TCRdb to the 5' RACE reads, yields one record per CDR3 protein. The data contain 610,000 or so distinct CDR3 sequences, 12% of them seen just once; the ten biggest clones take up more than 13%. This sample comprised PBMCs, obtained on the day of the yellow fever booster vaccination. The receptor source for this set is a young man who received the YFV17D yellow fever vaccine.

The sample holds many counts of this clonotype. This chain uses TRBV12-3 or TRBV12-4 with TRBJ2-3; the match to TRBD2 covers 9 bases. The CDR3 contains 16 residues. V lost 3 bases, J lost 0 bases, and 4 bases stayed unmatched. The CDR3 DNA follows: TGTGCCAGCAGTTTCTCGCGGGGGGGAAGCACAGATACGCAGTATTTT. It translates to CASSFSRGGSTDTQYF.

V gene TRBV7-9 combines with J gene TRBJ2-5; a possible D gene is TRBD1 (5 bases). Trimming removed 5 bases at V and 4 bases at J, with 20 bases between. The CDR3 length is 16 residues. The germline V gene encodes CDR1 SEHNR and CDR2 FQNEAQ (reference sequence). The chain's CDR3 is CASSRTDPGRGETQYF. The CDR3 nucleotides are TGTGCCAGCAGCCGAACCGATCCAGGGCGCGGAGAGACCCAGTACTTC.

This clonotype was observed many times. The V call is TRBV12-3 or TRBV12-4, the J call TRBJ2-3, with D possibly called TRBD1 or TRBD2 (5 bases each). The CDR3 is made up of 15 amino acids. V lost 5 bases and J 2 bases, leaving 14 bases between the germline ends. CDR3 DNA: TGTGCCAGCAGTCCCAGGGACCGAGCCACAGATACGCAGTATTTT. It yields the protein CASSPRDRATDTQYF.

The chain employs TRBV4-3 and TRBJ2-1; D ambiguous. V lost 5 bases and J 7 bases, leaving 12 bases between the germline ends. Germline CDR1 LGHNA, CDR2 YSLEER. The CDR3 is 13 residues long. CDR3 coding DNA: TGCGCCAGCAGCACATTAGTTCTTAATGAGCAGTTCTTC. Amino acid sequence: CASSTLVLNEQFF.

This clonotype showed up just a few times. The chain carries TRBV5-1 and TRBJ2-7; 9 nucleotides line up with TRBD1. V shed 6 bases and J 6 bases; nucleotides not matched to a gene: 10. CDR1 and CDR2 (germline): SGHRS, YFSETQ. The CDR3 has 14 residues. The CDR3 protein is CASMGGTGSLEQYF. The CDR3 DNA reads as TGCGCCAGCATGGGTGGGACAGGGAGCCTCGAGCAGTACTTC.

This clonotype was seen only a few times. The chain joins TRBV18 to TRBJ2-3; 14 bases are shared with TRBD2. Germline lookup yields CDR1 KGHSH and CDR2 LQKENI. The CDR3 has 17 residues. With 0 bases clipped from V and 4 bases from J, the junction kept 3 bases outside the gene matches. CDR3 coding DNA: TGTGCCAGCTCACCACCGGGACTAGCGGGAGCGGCAGATACGCAGTATTTT. Its translation: CASSPPGLAGAADTQYF.

V gene TRBV7-9 combines with J gene TRBJ2-3, with TRBD1 matching 12 bases. The germline gives CDR1 SEHNR, CDR2 FQNEAQ (reference sequence). V lost 4 bases and J lost 6; bases outside the gene matches: 5. The CDR3 totals 15 residues. The CDR3 DNA reads TGTGCCAGCAGCTCCGGGACAGGGGGCATCGATACGCAGTATTTT. Amino acids: CASSSGTGGIDTQYF.

In its sample, this clonotype was seen a few times. V is TRBV20-1 and J is TRBJ2-1; possible D gene TRBD2, 5 bases. Germline V gene data show CDR1 as DFQATT and CDR2 as SNEGSKA (reference sequence). The ends were cut back, 3 bases at V and 6 bases at J, with 12 bases in the middle. This CDR3 is built from 13 residues. CDR3 in DNA: TGCAGTGCTAGGAGCGGCAACCTCAATGAGCAGTTCTTC. It specifies CSARSGNLNEQFF.

This clonotype was detected many times. The gene calls are TRBV4-2 and TRBJ2-3, with 9 bases lining up with TRBD2. The CDR3 runs to 15 residues. V trimming: 0 bases; J trimming: 5 bases; junction bases outside the gene matches: 3. The germline V gene encodes CDR1 LGHNA and CDR2 YNFKEQ. CDR3 nucleotide sequence: TGTGCCAGCAGCCAAGATAGGACTAGCGTAGATACGCAGTATTTT. The encoded protein is CASSQDRTSVDTQYF.

The CDR3 sequence is CASTQAVASTDTQYF. The CDR3 DNA sequence: TGTGCCAGCACTCAAGCTGTGGCTAGCACAGATACGCAGTATTTT. The chain combines TRBV6-2 or TRBV6-3 with TRBJ2-3; D call uncertain. The CDR3 totals 15 residues. Germline V gene lookup returns CDR1 MNHEY and CDR2 SVGEGT. Trimming cost V 7 bases and J 0 bases, with 14 bases left between them.

This clonotype was seen ten or more times. The CDR3 bases are TGTGCCTGGGGTGGTGACAGGGACACTGAAGCTTTCTTT. This codes for CAWGGDRDTEAFF. The chain uses TRBV30 and TRBJ1-1; 7 positions match TRBD1. The length of the CDR3 is 13 residues. The germline gives CDR1 GTSNPN, CDR2 SVGIG (reference sequence). V gave up 5 bases and J gave up 3 bases; unmatched junction bases: 6. The full variable domain, rest sourced from reference TRBV30 and TRBJ1-1, is SQTIHQWPATLVQPVGSPLSLECTVEGTSNPNLYWYRQAAGRGLQLLFYSVGIGQISSEVPQNLSASRPQDRQFILSSKKLLLSDSGFYLCAWGGDRDTEAFFGQGTRLTVV.

Here the CDR3 DNA reads TGCAGTGCCCTGATCCAGGGCATGAACACTGAAGCTTTCTTT. Its protein product is CSALIQGMNTEAFF. This sequence joins TRBV20-1 and TRBJ1-1, with D perhaps matching TRBD1 (5 bases). CDR1 and CDR2 from the germline V gene are DFQATT and SNEGSKA (reference sequence). CDR3 length: 14 residues. V lost 6 bases and J lost 0, with 14 bases in between.

The chain employs TRBV25-1 and TRBJ2-1; 11 bases are shared with TRBD2. J was trimmed by 2 bases and V by 4 bases; bases with no gene match: 4. Per germline, CDR1 MGHDK and CDR2 SYGVNS. The CDR3 length is 16 residues. CDR3 protein: CASSGIAGGAYNEQFF. In DNA, the CDR3 is TGTGCCAGCAGTGGGATAGCGGGAGGGGCCTACAATGAGCAGTTCTTC. The variable domain in full, completed from reference TRBV25-1 and TRBJ2-1, reads EADIYQTPRYLVIGTGKKITLECSQTMGHDKMYWYQQDPGMELHLIHYSYGVNSTEKGDLSSESTVSRIRTEHFPLTLESARPSHTSQYLCASSGIAGGAYNEQFFGPGTRLTVL.

V is TRBV7-9 and J is TRBJ2-1; 12 bases align to TRBD2. Looked up from germline, CDR1 is SEHNR and CDR2 is FQNEAQ (reference sequence). This CDR3 spans 17 amino acids. Germline trimming cut 9 bases from V and 5 bases from J; bases unmatched to any gene: 14. CDR3: CASAGLAGWGANNEQFF. The CDR3 DNA follows: TGTGCCAGTGCGGGACTAGCGGGTTGGGGGGCCAACAATGAGCAGTTCTTC.

The chain couples TRBV29-1 to TRBJ1-2; D is possibly TRBD1 (5 bases). From germline, CDR1 is SQVTM and CDR2 ANQGSEA. The CDR3 extends over 11 amino acids. V dropped 7 bases and J dropped 5 bases, with 11 bases sitting between them. This CDR3 is CSDGGGYGYTF. Here the CDR3 DNA reads TGCAGCGACGGGGGGGGGTATGGCTACACCTTC.

This chain links TRBV11-2 with TRBJ2-1; D perhaps matches TRBD2 (5 bases). The V and J ends lost 0 bases and 6 bases respectively, with 18 bases between them. Germline V gene data show CDR1 as SGHAT and CDR2 as FQNNGV. The CDR3 loop spans 17 amino acids. CDR3 DNA sequence: TGTGCCAGCAGCTTAGATCTGGGCCTTGGAGGATGCAATGAGCAGTTCTTC. Its protein is CASSLDLGLGGCNEQFF. The full variable domain, with the rest looked up from reference TRBV11-2 and TRBJ2-1, is EAGVAQSPRYKIIEKRQSVAFWCNPISGHATLYWYQQILGQGPKLLIQFQNNGVVDDSQLPKDRFSAERLKGVDSTLKIQPAKLEDSAVYLCASSLDLGLGGCNEQFFGPGTRLTVL.

The rearrangement joins TRBV10-1 to TRBJ2-7; D possibly corresponds to TRBD2 (8 bases). The CDR3 runs to 19 residues. Germline V gene sequence: CDR1 WNHNN, CDR2 SYGVQD (reference sequence). The V end lost 2 bases, the J end lost 5 bases, and 28 bases lay between the germline ends. CDR3 loop: CASSELGGGYSGNLNEQYF. The CDR3 bases are TGCGCCAGCAGTGAGCTCGGAGGGGGCTATAGCGGGAATCTTAACGAGCAGTACTTC.

This chain connects TRBV5-8 to TRBJ2-7; TRBD2 agrees at 7 bases. V gave up 2 bases and J gave up 0 bases; unmatched junction bases: 11. The CDR3 sequence is 17 residues long. Germline loops: CDR1 SGHTS, CDR2 YDEGEE. CDR3 residues: CASSFRGSGSSSYEQYF. CDR3 coding DNA: TGTGCCAGCAGCTTCCGGGGTAGCGGGTCCAGCTCCTACGAGCAGTACTTC.

The rearrangement uses TRBV5-1 and TRBJ2-1, with 15 bases lining up with TRBD2. The V segment lost 4 bases and the J segment 2 bases; nucleotides outside the gene matches: 10. Germline V gene lookup returns CDR1 SGHRS and CDR2 YFSETQ. The CDR3 has 19 amino acids. CDR3 in amino acids: CASSPGLAGGRDPYNEQFF. CDR3 nucleotide sequence: TGCGCCAGCAGCCCCGGACTAGCGGGAGGGCGGGACCCCTACAATGAGCAGTTCTTC.

A word on this clonotype: A junction end diverges from the germline sequence, so it may reflect a read error. This chain connects TRBV7-7 to TRBJ2-1; 11 bases align to TRBD2. This CDR3 has 15 residues. Germline CDR1 SSHAT, CDR2 FNYEAQ (reference sequence). CDR3 loop: CASSEGLADYNEQFF. In DNA form, the CDR3 reads TGTGCTAGCAGCGAGGGACTAGCGGACTACAATGAGCAGTTCTTC.

This clonotype was counted only a few times. The V gene is TRBV7-2, the J gene TRBJ2-7; D ambiguous. CDR1 is SGHTA and CDR2 is FQGNSA in the germline V gene. V gave up 5 bases and J gave up 2 bases, with 13 bases separating them. The CDR3 has 14 residues. The CDR3 protein is CASSPRVSPYEQYF. CDR3 nucleotide sequence: TGTGCCAGCAGCCCCCGGGTGAGTCCCTACGAGCAGTACTTC. The whole variable domain, filled in from reference TRBV7-2 and TRBJ2-7, reads GAGVSQSPSNKVTEKGKDVELRCDPISGHTALYWYRQSLGQGLEFLIYFQGNSAPDKSGLPSDRFSAERTGGSVSTLTIQRTQQEDSAVYLCASSPRVSPYEQYFGPGTRLTVT.

At least ten counts were recorded for this clonotype. This rearrangement joins TRBV20-1 to TRBJ1-3; D call uncertain. The germline CDR1 and CDR2 sequences are DFQATT and SNEGSKA (reference sequence). This CDR3 is built from 14 residues. Trimming left V 1 base short and J 1 base short, with 8 bases between. CDR3 coding DNA: TGCAGTGCTAGAGTGGCGGATTCTGGAAACACCATATATTTT. It is translated as CSARVADSGNTIYF.

This clonotype showed up just a few times. V and J are TRBV29-1 and TRBJ2-7; a weak D match, TRBD2 (6 bases). Between the trimmed V and J ends, which lost 7 bases and 0 bases, there was a span of 10 bases. Looked up from germline, CDR1 is SQVTM and CDR2 is ANQGSEA. The CDR3 contains 12 residues. The CDR3 loop reads CSARESSYEQYF. CDR3 bases: TGCAGCGCGCGGGAAAGCTCCTACGAGCAGTACTTC.

This clonotype was counted only a few times. The rearrangement joins TRBV3-1 to TRBJ1-5; D not certain. CDR3 length equals 14 residues. In germline, CDR1 is LGHDT, CDR2 YNNKEL (reference sequence). V was clipped by 1 base and J by 6 bases, with 10 bases between them. The CDR3 protein is CASSQAEGFQPQHF. CDR3 in DNA: TGTGCCAGCAGCCAAGCCGAAGGTTTTCAGCCCCAGCATTTT.

The table lists this clonotype with a few counts. V usage is TRBV20-1 and J usage is TRBJ2-2; 8 bases line up with TRBD2. J lost 5 bases, V lost 1 base, and 9 bases had no gene match. Germline-derived CDR1 and CDR2 are DFQATT and SNEGSKA (reference sequence). The CDR3 has 16 amino acids. In DNA form, the CDR3 reads TGCAGTGCTAGAGCGGGGGGGGCTAGCCGGACCGGGGAGCTGTTTTTT. Translation gives CSARAGGASRTGELFF.